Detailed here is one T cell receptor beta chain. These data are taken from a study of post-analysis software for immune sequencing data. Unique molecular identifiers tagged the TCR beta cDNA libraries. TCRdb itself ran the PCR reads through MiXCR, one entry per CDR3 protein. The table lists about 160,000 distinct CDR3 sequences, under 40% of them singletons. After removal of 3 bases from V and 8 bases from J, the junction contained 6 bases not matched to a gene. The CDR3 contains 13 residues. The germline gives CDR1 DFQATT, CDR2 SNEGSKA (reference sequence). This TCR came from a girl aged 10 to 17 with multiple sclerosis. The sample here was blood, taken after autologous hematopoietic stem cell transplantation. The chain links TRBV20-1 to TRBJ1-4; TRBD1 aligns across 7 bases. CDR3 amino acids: CSASTGVGEKLFF. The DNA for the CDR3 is TGCAGTGCTAGTACAGGGGTGGGGGAAAAACTGTTTTTT.